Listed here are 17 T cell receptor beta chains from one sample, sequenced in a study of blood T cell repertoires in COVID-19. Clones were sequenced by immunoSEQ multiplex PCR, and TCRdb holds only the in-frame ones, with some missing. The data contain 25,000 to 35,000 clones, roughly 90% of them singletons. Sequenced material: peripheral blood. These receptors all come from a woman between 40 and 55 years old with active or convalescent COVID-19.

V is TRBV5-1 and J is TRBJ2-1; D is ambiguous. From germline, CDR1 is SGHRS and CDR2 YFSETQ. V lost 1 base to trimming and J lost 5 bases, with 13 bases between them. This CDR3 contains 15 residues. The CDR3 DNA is TGCGCCAGCAGCTTGTGGCGGTTGTACGACAATGAGCAGTTCTTC. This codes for CASSLWRLYDNEQFF.

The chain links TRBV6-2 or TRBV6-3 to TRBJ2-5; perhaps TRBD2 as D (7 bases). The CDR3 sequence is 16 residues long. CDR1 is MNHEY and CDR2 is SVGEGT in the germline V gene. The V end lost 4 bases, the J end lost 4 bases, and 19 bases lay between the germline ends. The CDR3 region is CASSSASRGARETQYF. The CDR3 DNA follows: TGTGCCAGCAGTTCCGCCTCCCGGGGGGCTCGAGAGACCCAGTACTTC.

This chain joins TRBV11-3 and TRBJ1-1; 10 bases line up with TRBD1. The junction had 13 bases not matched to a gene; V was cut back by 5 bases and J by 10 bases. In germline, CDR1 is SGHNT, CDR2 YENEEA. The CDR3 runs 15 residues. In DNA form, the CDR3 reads TGTGCCAGCAGCAACAAAAGGACAGGGGGAGAGGGAGCTTTCTTT. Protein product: CASSNKRTGGEGAFF.

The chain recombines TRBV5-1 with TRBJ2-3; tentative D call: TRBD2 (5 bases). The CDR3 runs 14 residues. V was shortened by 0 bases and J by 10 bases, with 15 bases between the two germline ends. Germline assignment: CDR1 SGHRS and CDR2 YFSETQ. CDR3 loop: CASSLGSGKEAQYF. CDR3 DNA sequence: TGCGCCAGCAGCTTGGGTTCCGGGAAGGAAGCGCAGTATTTT.

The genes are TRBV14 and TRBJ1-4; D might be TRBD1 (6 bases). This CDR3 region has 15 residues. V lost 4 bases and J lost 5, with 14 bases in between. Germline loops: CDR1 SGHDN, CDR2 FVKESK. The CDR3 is CASSPRGVLNEKLFF. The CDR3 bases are TGTGCCAGCAGCCCCAGGGGCGTGTTGAATGAAAAACTGTTTTTT.

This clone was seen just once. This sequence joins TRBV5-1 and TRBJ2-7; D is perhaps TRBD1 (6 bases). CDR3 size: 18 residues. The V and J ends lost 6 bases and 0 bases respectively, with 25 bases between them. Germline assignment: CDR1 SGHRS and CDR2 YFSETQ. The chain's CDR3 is CASMRGVRGGQSSYEQYF. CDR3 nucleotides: TGCGCCAGCATGAGGGGAGTTCGCGGTGGACAGAGCTCCTACGAGCAGTACTTC.

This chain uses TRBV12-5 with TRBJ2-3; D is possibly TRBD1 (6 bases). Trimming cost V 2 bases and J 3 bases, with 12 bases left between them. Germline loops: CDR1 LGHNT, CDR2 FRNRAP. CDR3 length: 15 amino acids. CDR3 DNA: TGTGCTAGTGGTTTGACAGGGATGGGAACAGATACGCAGTATTTT. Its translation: CASGLTGMGTDTQYF.

Written as DNA, the CDR3 is TGTGCCAGCTCACCGACAGGATCCTACGAGCAGTACTTC. It translates to CASSPTGSYEQYF. The rearrangement uses TRBV18 and TRBJ2-7; TRBD1 might be the D (6 bases). Between the trimmed V and J ends, which lost 3 bases and 1 base, there was a span of 7 bases. The CDR3 is made up of 13 amino acids. Germline loops: CDR1 KGHSH, CDR2 LQKENI.

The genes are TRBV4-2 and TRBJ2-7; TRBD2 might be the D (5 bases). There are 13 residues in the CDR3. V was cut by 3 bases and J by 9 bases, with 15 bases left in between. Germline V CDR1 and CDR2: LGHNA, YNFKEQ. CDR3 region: CASSQGDWPGQYF. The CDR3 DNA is TGTGCCAGCAGCCAGGGAGATTGGCCAGGGCAGTACTTC.

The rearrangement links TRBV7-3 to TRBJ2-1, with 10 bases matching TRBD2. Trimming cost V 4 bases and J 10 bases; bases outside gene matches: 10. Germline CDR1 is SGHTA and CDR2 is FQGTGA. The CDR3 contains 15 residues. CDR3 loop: CASSSSSGSTSEQFF. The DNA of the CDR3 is TGTGCCAGCAGCTCCTCTAGCGGGAGCACTTCCGAGCAGTTCTTC.

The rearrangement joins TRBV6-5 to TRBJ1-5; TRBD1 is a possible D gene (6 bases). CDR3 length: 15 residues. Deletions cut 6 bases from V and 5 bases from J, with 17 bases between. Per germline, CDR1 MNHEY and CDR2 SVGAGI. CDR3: CASSYGQRGDQPQHF. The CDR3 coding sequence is TGTGCCAGCAGCTACGGACAGCGAGGGGATCAGCCCCAGCATTTT.

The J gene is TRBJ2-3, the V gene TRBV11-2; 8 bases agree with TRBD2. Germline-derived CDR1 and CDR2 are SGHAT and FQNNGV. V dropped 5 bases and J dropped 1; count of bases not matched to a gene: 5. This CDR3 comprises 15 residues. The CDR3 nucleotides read TGTGCCAGCAGCAAAGCGGGAGCGGGCACAGATACGCAGTATTTT. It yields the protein CASSKAGAGTDTQYF.

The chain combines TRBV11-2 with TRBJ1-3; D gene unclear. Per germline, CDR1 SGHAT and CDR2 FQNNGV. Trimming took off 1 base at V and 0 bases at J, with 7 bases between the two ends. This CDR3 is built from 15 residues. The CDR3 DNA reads TGTGCCAGCAGCTTAGGAGACACCTCTGGAAACACCATATATTTT. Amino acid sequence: CASSLGDTSGNTIYF.

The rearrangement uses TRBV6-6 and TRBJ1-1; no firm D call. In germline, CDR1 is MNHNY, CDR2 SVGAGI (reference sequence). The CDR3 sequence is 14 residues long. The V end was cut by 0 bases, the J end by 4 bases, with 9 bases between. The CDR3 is CASSYSEGGTEAFF. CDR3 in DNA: TGTGCCAGCAGTTACTCGGAGGGAGGCACTGAAGCTTTCTTT.

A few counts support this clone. The CDR3 DNA reads as TGCGCCAGCAGCCTTAGCGGGAGTGCCAATGAGCAGTTCTTC. Protein: CASSLSGSANEQFF. The chain has TRBV5-1 and TRBJ2-1; 9 bases are shared with TRBD2. This CDR3 has 14 amino acids. The V segment lost 4 bases and the J segment 6 bases; nucleotides outside the gene matches: 5. CDR1 is SGHRS and CDR2 is YFSETQ in the germline V gene. Drawing the rest from reference TRBV5-1 and TRBJ2-1, the complete variable domain is KAGVTQTPRYLIKTRGQQVTLSCSPISGHRSVSWYQQTPGQGLQFLFEYFSETQRNKGNFPGRFSGRQFSNSRSEMNVSTLELGDSALYLCASSLSGSANEQFFGPGTRLTVL.

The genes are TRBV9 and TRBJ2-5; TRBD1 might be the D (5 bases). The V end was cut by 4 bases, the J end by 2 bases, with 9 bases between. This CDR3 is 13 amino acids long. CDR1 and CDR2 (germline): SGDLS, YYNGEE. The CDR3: CASSPRQQETQYF. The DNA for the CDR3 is TGTGCCAGCAGCCCTCGACAGCAAGAGACCCAGTACTTC.

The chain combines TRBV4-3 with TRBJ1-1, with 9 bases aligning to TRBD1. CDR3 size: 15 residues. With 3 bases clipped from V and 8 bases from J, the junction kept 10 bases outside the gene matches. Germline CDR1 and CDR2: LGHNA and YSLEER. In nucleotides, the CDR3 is TGCGCCAGCAGCCAGGGGACAGGGCCTATTGGAGAAGCTTTCTTT. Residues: CASSQGTGPIGEAFF.